The 27 T cell receptor beta chains presented below share a single source sample, sequenced in a study of blood T cell repertoires in COVID-19. Sequencing was performed with immunoSEQ multiplex PCR; in TCRdb, only in-frame clones are kept and a portion is missing. Seen here are around 240,000 clones, approximately 83% observed once, and the top ten hold under 2.5%. The sequenced sample was PBMCs or T cells enriched from blood (not recorded which). The source of these receptors is a woman in her fifties or sixties who had recovered from COVID-19.

A remark on this clone: The same CDR3 also results from other DNA sequences found in this sample. The rearrangement joins TRBV28 to TRBJ2-6; D is uncertain. The V end lost 4 bases, the J end lost 0 bases, and 7 bases lay between the germline ends. CDR3 length: 15 amino acids. Germline V gives CDR1 MDHEN, CDR2 SYDVKM. CDR3 sequence: CASSSRGSGANVLTF. The CDR3 DNA reads as TGTGCCAGCAGTTCCCGAGGCTCTGGGGCCAACGTCCTGACTTTC.

The CDR3 loop reads CASSGAGLSGNTIYF. As DNA, the CDR3 is TGTGCCAGCAGCGGAGCAGGGCTCTCTGGAAACACCATATATTTT. The chain carries TRBV7-6 and TRBJ1-3, with D perhaps TRBD1 (5 bases). V was clipped by 5 bases and J by 0 bases, with 11 bases between them. CDR3 length equals 15 residues. CDR1 SGHVS and CDR2 FNYEAQ come from the germline V gene.

This clone showed up just once. The chain has TRBV6-5 and TRBJ2-1, with D uncertain. Trimming removed 8 bases from V and 2 bases from J, with 10 bases in between. The CDR3 covers 13 residues. Germline-derived CDR1 and CDR2 are MNHEY and SVGAGI. The CDR3 is CASQSATYNEQFF. CDR3 DNA: TGTGCCAGCCAGAGCGCAACCTACAATGAGCAGTTCTTC.

The chain is built from TRBV18 and TRBJ2-1; TRBD1 matches at 7 bases. Germline V gives CDR1 KGHSH, CDR2 LQKENI. J was trimmed by 6 bases and V by 3 bases; bases with no gene match: 11. The CDR3 totals 16 residues. The CDR3 is CASSPRQGRGSNEQFF. CDR3 in DNA: TGTGCCAGCTCACCTCGACAGGGTAGGGGGTCCAATGAGCAGTTCTTC.

This chain connects TRBV7-9 to TRBJ1-2; 7 nucleotides match TRBD1. Looked up from germline, CDR1 is SEHNR and CDR2 is FQNEAQ (reference sequence). The V segment lost 5 bases and the J segment 6 bases; nucleotides outside the gene matches: 12. The CDR3 extends over 15 amino acids. The chain's CDR3 is CASSPEVGTAHGYTF. Here the CDR3 DNA reads TGTGCCAGCAGCCCAGAGGTAGGGACAGCCCATGGCTACACCTTC.

This rearrangement joins TRBV5-1 to TRBJ1-1, with TRBD1 as a possible D gene (5 bases). Germline V lookup: CDR1 SGHRS, CDR2 YFSETQ. The CDR3 totals 14 residues. V lost 4 bases and J 5 bases, leaving 15 bases between the germline ends. This CDR3 is CASSGSGSGTEAFF. The DNA for the CDR3 is TGCGCCAGCAGCGGGTCAGGCTCAGGGACTGAAGCTTTCTTT.

The chain combines TRBV3-1 (or the pseudogene TRBV3-2) with TRBJ2-7; 11 nucleotides match TRBD2. The CDR3 length is 15 residues. Trimming at V came to 3 bases and at J to 4 bases, leaving 5 bases not matched to a gene. Germline lookup yields CDR1 LGHDT and CDR2 YNNKEL (reference sequence). Written as DNA, the CDR3 is TGTGCCAGCAGCCAGGGGACTAGCGGAATTTACGAGCAGTACTTC. The encoded protein is CASSQGTSGIYEQYF.

The genes are TRBV19 and TRBJ1-5; no firm D call. Germline-derived CDR1 and CDR2 are LNHDA and SQIVND (reference sequence). CDR3 length: 12 residues. With 6 bases removed from V and 0 bases from J, the gap between germline ends came to 3 bases. The DNA for the CDR3 is TGTGCCAGTAGGTATAGCAATCAGCCCCAGCATTTT. Translating gives CASRYSNQPQHF.

The rearrangement links TRBV5-1 to TRBJ1-4; a possible D gene is TRBD1 (6 bases). Germline V gene sequence: CDR1 SGHRS, CDR2 YFSETQ. V lost 4 bases to trimming and J lost 5 bases, with 15 bases between them. CDR3 length: 15 residues. The CDR3 reads CASSVEGGGNEKLFF. CDR3 nucleotide sequence: TGCGCCAGCAGCGTAGAAGGGGGAGGGAATGAAAAACTGTTTTTT.

This clone has just one count. V is TRBV28 and J is TRBJ1-4; 8 nucleotides match TRBD1. V lost 5 bases to trimming and J lost 7 bases; unmatched junction nucleotides: 3. The CDR3 covers 13 residues. Germline CDR1 reads MDHEN; CDR2 reads SYDVKM. DNA for the CDR3: TGTGCCAGCAGTCCCGGGACAGGTGAAAAACTGTTTTTT. Amino acid sequence: CASSPGTGEKLFF.

In this sample, this clone turned up a few times. V usage is TRBV5-1 and J usage is TRBJ2-2; TRBD1 matches 9 bases. This CDR3 is built from 15 residues. CDR1 and CDR2 (germline): SGHRS, YFSETQ. J gave up 7 bases and V 4 bases, and 8 bases lay outside the gene matches. The DNA for the CDR3 is TGCGCCAGCAGCGAGGGGACAGGGTCTCACGGGGAGCTGTTTTTT. Translation: CASSEGTGSHGELFF. Based on the CDR3 plus reference TRBV5-1 and TRBJ2-2, the full variable domain is KAGVTQTPRYLIKTRGQQVTLSCSPISGHRSVSWYQQTPGQGLQFLFEYFSETQRNKGNFPGRFSGRQFSNSRSEMNVSTLELGDSALYLCASSEGTGSHGELFFGEGSRLTVL.

V and J are TRBV5-1 and TRBJ1-3, with D perhaps TRBD1 (5 bases). The CDR3 runs 16 residues. CDR1 and CDR2 from the germline V gene are SGHRS and YFSETQ. Trimming shortened V by 1 base and J by 3 bases, and 14 bases separated the two germline ends. The CDR3 DNA follows: TGCGCCAGCAGCTTGTCTGGGGCCCGATTTGGAAACACCATATATTTT. Amino acid sequence: CASSLSGARFGNTIYF.

This clone was counted a single time. This sequence joins TRBV27 and TRBJ2-1; possibly TRBD1 for D (5 bases). This CDR3 comprises 14 residues. V lost 3 bases to trimming and J lost 6 bases, with 12 bases between them. Per germline, CDR1 MNHEY and CDR2 SMNVEV (reference sequence). CDR3 sequence: CASSLGWGLNEQFF. The DNA for the CDR3 is TGTGCCAGCAGTTTGGGATGGGGCCTCAATGAGCAGTTCTTC.

The V gene is TRBV7-3, the J gene TRBJ2-1; TRBD1 matches at 7 bases. This CDR3 comprises 14 residues. Looked up from germline, CDR1 is SGHTA and CDR2 is FQGTGA. V lost 5 bases, J lost 1 base, and 2 bases stayed unmatched. CDR3 DNA: TGTGCCAGCAGCCGCAGGGGGTCCTACAATGAGCAGTTCTTC. Translated, it gives CASSRRGSYNEQFF.

This rearrangement joins TRBV7-9 to TRBJ2-1; D remains unclear. This CDR3 contains 17 residues. Looked up from germline, CDR1 is SEHNR and CDR2 is FQNEAQ (reference sequence). The germline V and J ends were trimmed by 0 bases and 2 bases, with 14 bases remaining between them. Written as DNA, the CDR3 is TGTGCCAGCAGCTTAGCGCTCATAGCCTCTCCCTACAATGAGCAGTTCTTC. This encodes CASSLALIASPYNEQFF.

The rearrangement links TRBV28 to TRBJ1-5; maybe TRBD1 (5 bases). Germline-derived CDR1 and CDR2 are MDHEN and SYDVKM. The ends were cut back, 3 bases at V and 1 base at J, with 13 bases in the middle. The CDR3 length is 16 residues. In nucleotides, the CDR3 is TGTGCCAGCAGTTTCTTGGGGGGGATGAGCAATCAGCCCCAGCATTTT. Translated: CASSFLGGMSNQPQHF.

This chain connects TRBV7-8 to TRBJ2-7, with 7 bases lining up with TRBD1. CDR1 and CDR2 (germline): SGHVS, FQNEAQ. Trimming cost V 2 bases and J 4 bases; bases outside gene matches: 8. This CDR3 contains 15 residues. CDR3 DNA: TGTGCCAGCAGCTTACTTCTCACAGGGGCTTACGAGCAGTACTTC. It specifies CASSLLLTGAYEQYF.

This chain links TRBV7-8 with TRBJ1-1, with D perhaps matching TRBD1 (6 bases). The V and J ends lost 6 bases and 0 bases respectively, with 8 bases between them. Looked up from germline, CDR1 is SGHVS and CDR2 is FQNEAQ. The CDR3 covers 13 residues. For the CDR3, the DNA is TGTGCCAGCAGACCAGGGGTGAACACTGAAGCTTTCTTT. Its protein product is CASRPGVNTEAFF.

The J gene is TRBJ2-7, the V gene TRBV29-1; possibly TRBD1 for D (6 bases). CDR1 SQVTM and CDR2 ANQGSEA come from the germline V gene. The CDR3 has 14 residues. The V end was cut by 3 bases, the J end by 4 bases, with 16 bases between. The CDR3 region is CSVDGGRGGYEQYF. DNA for the CDR3: TGCAGCGTTGATGGTGGCAGGGGTGGATACGAGCAGTACTTC.

The V gene is TRBV9, the J gene TRBJ2-5, with 8 nucleotides matching TRBD1. There are 12 residues in the CDR3. V lost 8 bases, J lost 5 bases, and 5 bases stayed unmatched. Germline CDR1 SGDLS, CDR2 YYNGEE. The CDR3 DNA is TGTGCCAGTAGAGGGACAGGTGAGACCCAGTACTTC. Residues: CASRGTGETQYF. Supplemented by reference TRBV9 and TRBJ2-5, the full variable domain reads DSGVTQTPKHLITATGQRVTLRCSPRSGDLSVYWYQQSLDQGLQFLIQYYNGEERAKGNILERFSAQQFPDLHSELNLSSLELGDSALYFCASRGTGETQYFGPGTRLLVL.

This sequence joins TRBV11-2 and TRBJ2-1, with TRBD2 identical over 7 bases. Per germline, CDR1 SGHAT and CDR2 FQNNGV. The V gene end was trimmed by 5 bases and the J gene end by 8 bases; junction bases not matched to a gene: 15. This CDR3 is 16 amino acids long. The CDR3 nucleotides read TGTGCCAGCAGCCCCATCCGGGCTAGCGGTAGAGATGAGCAGTTCTTC. Amino acids: CASSPIRASGRDEQFF.

The chain recombines TRBV5-6 with TRBJ2-5; tentative D call: TRBD1 (5 bases). The CDR3 loop spans 15 amino acids. V lost 2 bases to trimming and J lost 1 base, with 12 bases between them. Per the germline V gene, CDR1 is SGHDT and CDR2 is YYEEEE. As DNA, the CDR3 is TGTGCCAGCAGCTTACTTGCAGGGTTCCAAGAGACCCAGTACTTC. Translating it yields CASSLLAGFQETQYF. Supplemented by reference TRBV5-6 and TRBJ2-5, the full variable domain reads DAGVTQSPTHLIKTRGQQVTLRCSPKSGHDTVSWYQQALGQGPQFIFQYYEEEERQRGNFPDRFSGHQFPNYSSELNVNALLLGDSALYLCASSLLAGFQETQYFGPGTRLLVL.

This clone was seen only a few times. The chain carries TRBV6-1 and TRBJ1-1, with 9 nucleotides matching TRBD1. This CDR3 contains 13 residues. Looked up from germline, CDR1 is MNHNS and CDR2 is SASEGT. V was clipped by 3 bases and J by 5 bases; unmatched bases: 1. The CDR3 loop reads CASSEDRGTEAFF. The CDR3 DNA reads TGTGCCAGCAGTGAGGACAGGGGAACTGAAGCTTTCTTT.

The chain carries TRBV5-8 and TRBJ2-3, with D possibly being TRBD2 (6 bases). V was shortened by 0 bases and J by 3 bases, with 14 bases between the two germline ends. Germline-derived CDR1 and CDR2 are SGHTS and YDEGEE. The CDR3 covers 16 residues. CDR3 amino acids: CASSLDPGRLTDTQYF. As DNA, the CDR3 is TGTGCCAGCAGCTTGGATCCCGGGAGATTAACAGATACGCAGTATTTT.

V usage is TRBV6-5 and J usage is TRBJ1-4; D is uncertain. The length of the CDR3 is 14 residues. Trimming stripped 0 bases from V and 5 bases from J, with 7 bases between. Germline CDR1 MNHEY, CDR2 SVGAGI. The CDR3 DNA is TGTGCCAGCAGTTACTCGACTCAGAATGAAAAACTGTTTTTT. Its protein is CASSYSTQNEKLFF.

The V and J genes are TRBV2 and TRBJ2-7, with 8 positions matching TRBD2. The V segment lost 4 bases and the J segment 3 bases; nucleotides outside the gene matches: 2. Germline assignment: CDR1 SNHLY and CDR2 FYNNEI. CDR3 length equals 13 residues. The CDR3 is CASSASGSYEQYF. The CDR3 region has the DNA TGTGCCAGCAGTGCCAGCGGGAGCTACGAGCAGTACTTC.

The chain employs TRBV25-1 and TRBJ2-1, with 8 positions matching TRBD1. The CDR3 runs to 15 residues. In germline, CDR1 is MGHDK, CDR2 SYGVNS. J lost 4 bases, V lost 6 bases, and 8 bases had no gene match. The CDR3 here is CASSVTGGGYNEQFF. Written as DNA, the CDR3 is TGTGCCAGCAGCGTCACAGGGGGTGGGTACAATGAGCAGTTCTTC. Full variable domain (remainder filled in from reference TRBV25-1 and TRBJ2-1): EADIYQTPRYLVIGTGKKITLECSQTMGHDKMYWYQQDPGMELHLIHYSYGVNSTEKGDLSSESTVSRIRTEHFPLTLESARPSHTSQYLCASSVTGGGYNEQFFGPGTRLTVL.